This T cell receptor beta chain was identified in a study of cytomegalovirus exposure and HLA in healthy donors. This CDR3 contains 14 residues. Germline-derived CDR1 and CDR2 are SGHDN and FVKESK. V trimming: 1 base; J trimming: 5 bases; junction bases outside the gene matches: 4. Primers: 60 Vbeta forward and 13 Jbeta reverse. The protocol was immunoSEQ multiplex PCR, while the TCRdb copy is restricted to in-frame clones and leaves out a portion. The sample has roughly 140,000 clones; about 76% are singletons. Sequenced: PBMCs. The chain joins TRBV14 to TRBJ2-5; 7 bases are shared with TRBD1. This sequence was found in a man between 18 and 35 years old in good health and CMV-seronegative. CDR3 coding DNA: TGTGCCAGCAGCCAAGCGACAGGGCGGGAGACCCAGTACTTC. Its protein product is CASSQATGRETQYF.